One sample yielded the 22 T cell receptor beta chains listed below, sequenced in a study of breast tumors, draining lymph nodes, adjacent tissues. One entry per CDR3 protein, called by TCRdb with MiXCR from the multiplex PCR reads. The sample lists over 150,000 distinct CDR3 sequences; 30% to 40% were seen once. Breast cancer patients provided tissue from their axillary draining lymph nodes. The sample was axillary lymph node tissue. The receptors come from a female donor with breast cancer. Some clones in this sample may be carry-over from other donors' samples.

Many counts were recorded for this clonotype. The rearrangement uses TRBV30 and TRBJ1-5, with a tentative D call TRBD1 (6 bases). V was clipped by 2 bases and J by 7 bases, with 12 bases between them. CDR1 and CDR2 (germline): GTSNPN, SVGIG (reference sequence). The CDR3 extends over 13 amino acids. The DNA for the CDR3 is TGTGCCTGGAGTATGCAGGGGAGACAGCCCCAGCATTTT. Translating it yields CAWSMQGRQPQHF.

A few counts support this clonotype. A much more abundant neighbour one base away suggests this may be a read error. The V and J genes are TRBV7-9 and TRBJ2-5; the match to TRBD2 covers 10 bases. CDR3 length: 15 residues. Germline CDR1 and CDR2: SEHNR and FQNEAQ (reference sequence). The CDR3 loop is CASSGSSGRIETQHF. DNA of the CDR3: TGTGCCAGCAGTGGGAGTAGCGGGAGGATAGAGACCCAGCACTTC.

To note about this clonotype: With a much larger clone just one base away, this may be a read error. The chain carries TRBV11-1 and TRBJ2-1; tentatively, D is TRBD1 (5 bases). CDR1 is SGHAT, CDR2 FQDESV, per germline (reference sequence). Deletions cut 8 bases from V and 9 bases from J, with 14 bases between. This CDR3 region has 12 residues. The CDR3 region has the DNA TGTGCCAGCGGCGCAGGGTGGGGTGAGCAGTTCTTC. It codes for CASGAGWGEQFF.

This chain joins TRBV10-3 and TRBJ1-2; D is perhaps TRBD1 (6 bases). CDR1 and CDR2 (germline): ENHRY, SYGVKD. V lost 3 bases and J 5 bases, leaving 13 bases between the germline ends. CDR3 size: 14 residues. CDR3 nucleotides: TGTGCCATCAGTGATGCAGGGGTGGGTTATGGCTACACCTTC. It translates to CAISDAGVGYGYTF.

This clonotype has at least ten counts. V usage is TRBV3-1 and J usage is TRBJ2-7; D might be TRBD2 (6 bases). This CDR3 has 16 amino acids. The germline V gene has CDR1 LGHDT and CDR2 YNNKEL (reference sequence). The V gene lost 0 bases and the J gene lost 0 bases, with 12 bases spanning the gap. CDR3 in DNA: TGTGCCAGCAGCCAAGAGGGGGGACCACGCTCCTACGAGCAGTACTTC. Translation gives CASSQEGGPRSYEQYF.

This clonotype was counted a single time. The junction departs from germline at one end; a sequencing error may be responsible. The genes are TRBV20-1 and TRBJ2-7; 9 bases agree with TRBD2. CDR3 length: 12 residues. CDR1 is DFQATT and CDR2 is SNEGSKA in the germline V gene (reference sequence). CDR3 sequence reads: CSVRLAAYEPYF. The CDR3 DNA is TGCAGTGTTAGACTAGCGGCCTACGAGCCGTACTTC.

This clonotype has a handful of counts. The junction and the germline gene differ at one end; a read error may be behind it. The rearrangement uses TRBV20-1 and TRBJ2-7; D may be TRBD1 (6 bases). This CDR3 spans 14 amino acids. Germline V gives CDR1 DFQATT, CDR2 SNEGSKA (reference sequence). In DNA form, the CDR3 reads TGCAGTGCTAGACCCGGGACATTATCCTCCGAGCAGTACTTC. Protein sequence: CSARPGTLSSEQYF.

This clonotype was counted ten times or more. This rearrangement joins TRBV20-1 to TRBJ2-7, with a possible D match to TRBD1 (6 bases). The CDR3 spans 15 residues. V dropped 2 bases and J dropped 0 bases, with 14 bases sitting between them. The germline CDR1 and CDR2 sequences are DFQATT and SNEGSKA (reference sequence). The CDR3 loop reads CSARRGTLSSYEQYF. For the CDR3, the DNA is TGCAGTGCTAGAAGGGGGACACTGAGCTCCTACGAGCAGTACTTC.

This clonotype appeared many times. The chain has TRBV15 and TRBJ2-1, with D maybe TRBD1 (6 bases). The CDR3 is 14 residues long. Germline CDR1 reads LNHNV; CDR2 reads YYDKDF (reference sequence). Trimming pared 3 bases from V and 9 bases from J, leaving 15 bases between. CDR3: CATSRVQGYGEQFF. Written as DNA, the CDR3 is TGTGCCACCAGCAGGGTTCAGGGGTATGGTGAGCAGTTCTTC.

With regard to this clonotype: One junction end does not reproduce the germline sequence, and a read error may be involved. V usage is TRBV6-6 and J usage is TRBJ2-5; D might be TRBD2 (6 bases). Germline V gene lookup returns CDR1 MNHNY and CDR2 SVGAGI (reference sequence). This CDR3 comprises 15 residues. The CDR3 DNA is TGTGCCAGCAGTCCCCCTCGACTAGGAGAAGAGACCCGGTACTTC. Its protein product is CASSPPRLGEETRYF.

This clonotype was recorded many times. The rearrangement links TRBV2 to TRBJ1-6; 7 bases align to TRBD1. Germline V gives CDR1 SNHLY, CDR2 FYNNEI. The V and J ends lost 6 bases and 7 bases, in that order; junction bases with no gene match: 6. The CDR3 loop spans 14 amino acids. The DNA of the CDR3 is TGTGCCAGCAGCCTGACAGGGTGGAATTCACCCCTCCACTTT. This encodes CASSLTGWNSPLHF.

As concerns this clonotype: Just one base apart from a much larger clone, this may be a read error. The chain joins TRBV6-2 or TRBV6-3 to TRBJ2-5; D is unclear. Germline assignment: CDR1 MNHEY and CDR2 SVGEGT. The CDR3 covers 12 residues. The V gene lost 3 bases and the J gene lost 13 bases, with 15 bases spanning the gap. CDR3 coding DNA: TGTGCCAGCAGTTATTTGCAGAGACCTCGGTACTTC. Translation: CASSYLQRPRYF.

This clonotype came up many times. The chain links TRBV12-3 or TRBV12-4 to TRBJ2-5; weak D call: TRBD1 (7 bases). CDR3 length: 16 amino acids. The V gene lost 7 bases and the J gene lost 5 bases, with 23 bases spanning the gap. The CDR3 DNA is TGTGCCAGCAATCAGGGGGGTATTCTATTGTGGGAGACCCAGTACTTC. Its translation: CASNQGGILLWETQYF.

This clonotype showed up just a few times. A read error may be the cause here, since a much bigger clone is one base away. The J gene is TRBJ1-2, the V gene TRBV20-1; 10 nucleotides line up with TRBD1. From germline, CDR1 is DFQATT and CDR2 SNEGSKA (reference sequence). The CDR3 covers 13 residues. The CDR3 loop reads CSASDRGWYAYTF. The CDR3 region has the DNA TGCAGTGCTTCGGACAGGGGGTGGTATGCCTACACCTTC.

The rearrangement uses TRBV3-1 and TRBJ1-2; 9 bases fit TRBD1. V shed 1 base and J 4 bases; nucleotides not matched to a gene: 4. The CDR3 runs to 15 residues. From germline, CDR1 is LGHDT and CDR2 YNNKEL (reference sequence). In DNA, the CDR3 is TGTGCCAGCAGCCAAGGGACAGGGGTGAGCTATGGCTACACCTTC. Residues: CASSQGTGVSYGYTF.

The chain carries TRBV7-2 and TRBJ1-2; D is perhaps TRBD1 (5 bases). This CDR3 has 12 residues. Germline lookup yields CDR1 SGHTA and CDR2 FQGNSA. Trimming pared 5 bases from V and 12 bases from J, leaving 16 bases between. DNA of the CDR3: TGTGCCAGCAGCCTCGGGACGGCAGGAAACACCTTC. It specifies CASSLGTAGNTF.

About this clonotype: A much more abundant neighbour one base away suggests this may be a read error. The rearrangement joins TRBV20-1 to TRBJ2-5, with D tentatively TRBD1 (6 bases). Germline V gene lookup returns CDR1 DFQATT and CDR2 SNEGSKA (reference sequence). This CDR3 contains 14 residues. CDR3 in DNA: TGCAGTGCTCAACTCTCAGGGGCCCAAGCGACCCAGTACTTC. Encoded protein: CSAQLSGAQATQYF.

This clonotype was counted ten times or more. The CDR3 DNA sequence: TGTGCCTGGAGTGTACTGTCCAGCGGGTACCTGTTTTTT. Translation: CAWSVLSSGYLFF. The V gene is TRBV30, the J gene TRBJ2-2, with a tentative D call TRBD2 (6 bases). The CDR3 contains 13 residues. V lost 0 bases and J lost 14, with 16 bases in between. CDR1 GTSNPN and CDR2 SVGIG come from the germline V gene (reference sequence).

The table lists this clonotype with a few counts. This may arise from a read error, as a much more abundant clone is one base away. The genes are TRBV2 and TRBJ2-1; possibly TRBD1 for D (6 bases). Germline lookup yields CDR1 SNHLY and CDR2 FYNNEI. This CDR3 is 16 amino acids long. V gave up 0 bases and J gave up 12 bases, with 21 bases separating them. The CDR3 here is CASSEAGTRGHGGQFF. The DNA of the CDR3 is TGTGCCAGCAGTGAAGCTGGGACAAGGGGACACGGTGGGCAGTTCTTC.

Notes on this clonotype: A much larger clone lies one base from this, so it may be a read error. The chain recombines TRBV7-9 with TRBJ2-5; perhaps TRBD2 as D (6 bases). CDR1 SEHNR and CDR2 FQNEAQ come from the germline V gene (reference sequence). CDR3 size: 15 residues. Here the CDR3 reads CASSSPAQARETQHF. The CDR3 nucleotides are TGTGCCAGCAGCTCCCCGGCACAGGCCCGGGAGACCCAGCACTTC.

This clonotype appeared a few times. The chain joins TRBV6-6 to TRBJ2-1; 9 nucleotides match TRBD1. The CDR3 runs 16 residues. Germline V gives CDR1 MNHNY, CDR2 SVGAGI (reference sequence). Trimming cost V 6 bases and J 7 bases; bases outside gene matches: 13. CDR3 bases: TGTGCCAGCAGAACATACGGGACAGGGATGGGGAATGAGCAGTTCTTC. It translates to CASRTYGTGMGNEQFF.

This clonotype has only one observation. The rearrangement joins TRBV7-2 to TRBJ1-4; maybe TRBD1 (6 bases). CDR1 is SGHTA and CDR2 is FQGNSA in the germline V gene. V was clipped by 11 bases and J by 1 base, with 11 bases between them. This CDR3 has 13 amino acids. This chain's CDR3 is CAPEQGTNEKLFF. The CDR3 nucleotides read TGTGCCCCAGAACAGGGAACTAATGAAAAACTGTTTTTT.